This TCR beta chain is from a study of cytomegalovirus exposure and HLA in healthy donors. Sequencing was performed with immunoSEQ multiplex PCR; in TCRdb, only in-frame clones are kept and a portion is missing. The sample includes 150,000 or so clones, over 90% of them seen just once. From the 120-subject validation cohort, which was separate from the approximately 700-subject first cohort, the donors were drawn. The study's findings and limits: In vitro assays verified that three CMV-associated chains recognized CMV antigens specifically. It was found in a later analysis that first-cohort TCR clusters tended to co-occur in the 120 validation repertoires. As was reported, the classifier diagnosed cytomegalovirus status with high specificity and sensitivity.

The CDR3 consists of 16 residues. Germline CDR1 reads MNHNS; CDR2 reads SASEGT. V lost 0 bases and J 8 bases, leaving 16 bases between the germline ends. Points on this clone: What it binds is unknown.

Sequences were obtained from PBMCs. V is TRBV6-1 and J is TRBJ1-4, with a weak D call TRBD1 (5 bases). This TCR was sampled from a man younger than 30 in good health and CMV-seropositive. Here the CDR3 reads CASSEADPGLGEKLFF. CDR3 nucleotides: TGTGCCAGCAGTGAAGCGGATCCGGGACTTGGAGAAAAACTGTTTTTT.